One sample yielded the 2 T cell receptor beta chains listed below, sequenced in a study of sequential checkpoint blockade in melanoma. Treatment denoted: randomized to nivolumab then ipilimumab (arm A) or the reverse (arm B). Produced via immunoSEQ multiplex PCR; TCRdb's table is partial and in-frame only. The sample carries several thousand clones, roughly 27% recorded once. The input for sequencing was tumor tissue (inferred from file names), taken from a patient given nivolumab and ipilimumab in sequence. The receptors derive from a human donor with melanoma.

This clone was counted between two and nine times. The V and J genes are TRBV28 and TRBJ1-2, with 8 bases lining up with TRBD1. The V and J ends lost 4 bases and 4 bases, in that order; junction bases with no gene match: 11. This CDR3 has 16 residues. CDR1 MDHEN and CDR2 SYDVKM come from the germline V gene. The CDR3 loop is CASSSPGTGASYGYTF. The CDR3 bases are TGTGCCAGCAGTTCCCCCGGGACAGGAGCGAGCTATGGCTACACCTTC.

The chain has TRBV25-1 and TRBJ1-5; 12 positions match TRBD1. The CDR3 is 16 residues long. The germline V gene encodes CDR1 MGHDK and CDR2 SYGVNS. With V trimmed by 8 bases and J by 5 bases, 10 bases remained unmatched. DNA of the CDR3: TGTGCCAGCGTAACTCCGGGACAGGGGGCCGATCAGCCCCAGCATTTT. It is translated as CASVTPGQGADQPQHF.